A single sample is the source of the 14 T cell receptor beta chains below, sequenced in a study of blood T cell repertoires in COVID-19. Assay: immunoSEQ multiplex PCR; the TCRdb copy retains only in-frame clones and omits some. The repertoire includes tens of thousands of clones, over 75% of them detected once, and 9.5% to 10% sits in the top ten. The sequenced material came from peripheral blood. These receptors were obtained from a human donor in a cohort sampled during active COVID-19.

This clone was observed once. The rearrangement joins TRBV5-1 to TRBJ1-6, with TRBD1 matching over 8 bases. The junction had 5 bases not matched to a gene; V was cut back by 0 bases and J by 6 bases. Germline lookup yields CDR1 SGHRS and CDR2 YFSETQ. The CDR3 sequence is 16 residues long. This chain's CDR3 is CASSLATGDRNSPLHF. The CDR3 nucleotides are TGCGCCAGCAGCTTGGCGACAGGGGATCGTAATTCACCCCTCCACTTT.

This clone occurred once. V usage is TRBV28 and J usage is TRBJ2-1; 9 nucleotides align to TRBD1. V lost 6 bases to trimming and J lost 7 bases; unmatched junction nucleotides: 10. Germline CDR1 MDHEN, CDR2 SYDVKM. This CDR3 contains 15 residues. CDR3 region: CASSPPGTGKNEQFF. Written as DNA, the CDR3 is TGTGCCAGCAGCCCCCCCGGGACAGGGAAGAATGAGCAGTTCTTC.

CDR3 nucleotide sequence: TGTGCCAGCAGTGACAGGGATCCCTACTATGGCTACACCTTC. Translating it yields CASSDRDPYYGYTF. This chain links TRBV6-1 with TRBJ1-2, with a weak D call TRBD1 (5 bases). The CDR3 runs 14 residues. V was trimmed by 3 bases and J by 3 bases, leaving 11 bases between them. The germline CDR1 and CDR2 sequences are MNHNS and SASEGT.

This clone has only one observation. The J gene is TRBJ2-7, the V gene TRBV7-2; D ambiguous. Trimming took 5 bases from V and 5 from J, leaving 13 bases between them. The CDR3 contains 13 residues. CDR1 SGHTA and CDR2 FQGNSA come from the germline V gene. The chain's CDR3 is CASSLDIPHEQYF. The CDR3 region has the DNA TGTGCCAGCAGCCTTGACATTCCGCACGAGCAGTACTTC.

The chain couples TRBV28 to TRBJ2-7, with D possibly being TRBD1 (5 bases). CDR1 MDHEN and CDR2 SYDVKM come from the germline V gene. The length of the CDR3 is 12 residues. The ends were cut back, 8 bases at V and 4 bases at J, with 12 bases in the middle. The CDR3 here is CASGANLYEQYF. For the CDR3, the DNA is TGTGCCAGCGGGGCCAACCTTTACGAGCAGTACTTC.

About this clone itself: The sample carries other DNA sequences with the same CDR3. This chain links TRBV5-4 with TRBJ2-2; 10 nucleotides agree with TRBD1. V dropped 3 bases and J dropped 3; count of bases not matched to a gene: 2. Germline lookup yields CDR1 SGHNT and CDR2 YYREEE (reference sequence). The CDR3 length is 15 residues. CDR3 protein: CASSSGTGDTGELFF. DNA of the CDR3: TGTGCCAGCAGCTCCGGGACAGGGGACACCGGGGAGCTGTTTTTT.

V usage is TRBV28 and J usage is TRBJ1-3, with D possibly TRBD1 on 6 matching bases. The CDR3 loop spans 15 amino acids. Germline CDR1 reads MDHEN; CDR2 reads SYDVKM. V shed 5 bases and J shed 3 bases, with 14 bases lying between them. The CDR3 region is CASSRASGDGNTIYF. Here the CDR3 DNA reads TGTGCCAGCAGTCGGGCGTCAGGGGATGGAAACACCATATATTTT.

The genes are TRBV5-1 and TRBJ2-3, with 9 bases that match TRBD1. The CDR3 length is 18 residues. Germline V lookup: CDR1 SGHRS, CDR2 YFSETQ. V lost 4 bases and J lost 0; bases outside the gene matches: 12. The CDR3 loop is CASSPQRTGDLSTDTQYF. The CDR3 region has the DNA TGCGCCAGCAGCCCCCAAAGGACAGGGGACCTAAGCACAGATACGCAGTATTTT.

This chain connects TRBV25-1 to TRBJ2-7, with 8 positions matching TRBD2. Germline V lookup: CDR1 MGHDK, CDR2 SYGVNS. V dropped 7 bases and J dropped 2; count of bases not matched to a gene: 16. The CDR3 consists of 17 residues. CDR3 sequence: CASIEPGGGRRAYEQYF. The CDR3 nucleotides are TGTGCCAGCATCGAGCCGGGGGGGGGAAGAAGGGCCTACGAGCAGTACTTC.

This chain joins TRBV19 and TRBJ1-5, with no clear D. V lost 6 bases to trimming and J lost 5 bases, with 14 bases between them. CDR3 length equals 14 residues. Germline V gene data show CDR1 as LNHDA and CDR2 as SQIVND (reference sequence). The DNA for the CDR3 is TGTGCCAGTAGCCAGACACAGCTCTATCAGCCCCAGCATTTT. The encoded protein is CASSQTQLYQPQHF.

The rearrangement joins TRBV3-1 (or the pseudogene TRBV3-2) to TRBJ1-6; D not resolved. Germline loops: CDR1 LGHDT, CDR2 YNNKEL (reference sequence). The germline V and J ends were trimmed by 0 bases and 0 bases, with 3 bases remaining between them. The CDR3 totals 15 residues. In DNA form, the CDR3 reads TGTGCCAGCAGCCAAGAGAGCTCCTATAATTCACCCCTCCACTTT. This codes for CASSQESSYNSPLHF.

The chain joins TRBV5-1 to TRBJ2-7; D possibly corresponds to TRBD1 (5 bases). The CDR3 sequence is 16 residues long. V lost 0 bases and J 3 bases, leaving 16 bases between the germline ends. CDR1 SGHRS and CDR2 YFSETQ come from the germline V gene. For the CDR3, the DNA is TGCGCCAGCAGCTTGGGGGCTTCAGGGTTTATCTACGAGCAGTACTTC. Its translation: CASSLGASGFIYEQYF.

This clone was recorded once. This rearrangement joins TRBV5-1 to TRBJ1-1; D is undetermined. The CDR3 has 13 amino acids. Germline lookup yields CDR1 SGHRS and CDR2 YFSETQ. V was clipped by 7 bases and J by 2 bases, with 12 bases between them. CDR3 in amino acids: CASAAGLNTEAFF. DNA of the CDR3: TGCGCCAGCGCAGCGGGCCTCAACACTGAAGCTTTCTTT. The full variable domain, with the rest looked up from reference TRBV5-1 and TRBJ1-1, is KAGVTQTPRYLIKTRGQQVTLSCSPISGHRSVSWYQQTPGQGLQFLFEYFSETQRNKGNFPGRFSGRQFSNSRSEMNVSTLELGDSALYLCASAAGLNTEAFFGQGTRLTVV.

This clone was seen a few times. The CDR3 protein is CACGQVYGYTF. The CDR3 DNA reads TGTGCCTGTGGACAGGTCTATGGCTACACCTTC. V gene TRBV30 combines with J gene TRBJ1-2, with TRBD1 identical over 7 bases. V was clipped by 6 bases and J by 4 bases; unmatched bases: 2. This CDR3 is built from 11 residues. The V gene's germline CDR1 is GTSNPN and CDR2 SVGIG (reference sequence).